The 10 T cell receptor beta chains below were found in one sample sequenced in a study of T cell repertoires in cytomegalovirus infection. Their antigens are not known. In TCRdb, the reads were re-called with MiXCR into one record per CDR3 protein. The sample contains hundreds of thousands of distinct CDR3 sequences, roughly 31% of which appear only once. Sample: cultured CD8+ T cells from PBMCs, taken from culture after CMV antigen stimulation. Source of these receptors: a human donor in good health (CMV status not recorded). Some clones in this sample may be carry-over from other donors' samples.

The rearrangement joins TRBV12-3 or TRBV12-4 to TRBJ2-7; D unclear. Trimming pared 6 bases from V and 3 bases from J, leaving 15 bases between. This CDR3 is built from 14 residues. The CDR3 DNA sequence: TGTGCCAGCAGCCTCCCCCCAGTCCTCTACGAGCAGTACTTC. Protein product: CASSLPPVLYEQYF.

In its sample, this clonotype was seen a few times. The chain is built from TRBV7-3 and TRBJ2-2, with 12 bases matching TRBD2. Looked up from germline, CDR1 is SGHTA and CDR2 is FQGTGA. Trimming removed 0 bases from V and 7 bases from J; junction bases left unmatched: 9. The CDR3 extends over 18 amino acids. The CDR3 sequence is CASSLTPGTSGLHGELFF. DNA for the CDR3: TGTGCCAGCAGCTTAACGCCCGGGACTAGCGGGCTTCACGGGGAGCTGTTTTTT.

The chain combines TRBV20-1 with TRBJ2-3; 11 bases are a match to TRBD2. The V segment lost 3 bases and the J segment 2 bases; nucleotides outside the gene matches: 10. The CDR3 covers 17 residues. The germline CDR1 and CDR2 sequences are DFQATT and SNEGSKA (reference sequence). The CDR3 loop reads CSASARLAGPITDTQYF. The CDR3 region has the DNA TGCAGTGCTAGTGCTAGACTAGCGGGGCCTATCACAGATACGCAGTATTTT.

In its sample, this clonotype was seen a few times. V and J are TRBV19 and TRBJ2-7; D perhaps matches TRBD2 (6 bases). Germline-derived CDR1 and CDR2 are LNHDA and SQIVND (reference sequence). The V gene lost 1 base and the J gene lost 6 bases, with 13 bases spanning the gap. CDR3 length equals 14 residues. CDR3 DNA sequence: TGTGCCAGTAGTATAGCGGTGATGCGGGGCGAGCAGTACGTC. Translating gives CASSIAVMRGEQYV.

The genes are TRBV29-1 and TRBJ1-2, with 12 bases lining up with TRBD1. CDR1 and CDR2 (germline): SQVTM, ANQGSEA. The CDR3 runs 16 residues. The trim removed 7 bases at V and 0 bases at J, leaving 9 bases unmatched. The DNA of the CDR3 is TGCAGCGCGTCCGGGACAGGGGGCCCTACTAACTATGGCTACACCTTC. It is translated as CSASGTGGPTNYGYTF.

This CDR3 is CASSTLGTGLHVTGELFF. The CDR3 nucleotides read TGTGCCAGCAGCACCCTAGGGACAGGCCTGCACGTGACCGGGGAGCTGTTTTTT. The chain couples TRBV13 to TRBJ2-2; 8 nucleotides agree with TRBD1. CDR3 length: 18 amino acids. Germline assignment: CDR1 PRHDT and CDR2 FYEKMQ (reference sequence). V lost 5 bases and J lost 5; bases outside the gene matches: 16.

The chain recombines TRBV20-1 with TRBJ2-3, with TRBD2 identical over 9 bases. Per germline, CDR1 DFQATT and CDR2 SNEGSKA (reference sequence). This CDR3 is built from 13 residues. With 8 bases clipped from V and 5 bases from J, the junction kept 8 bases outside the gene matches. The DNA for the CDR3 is TGCAGTCACGGCGGGGGGGCGGGAGATACGCAGTATTTT. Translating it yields CSHGGGAGDTQYF.

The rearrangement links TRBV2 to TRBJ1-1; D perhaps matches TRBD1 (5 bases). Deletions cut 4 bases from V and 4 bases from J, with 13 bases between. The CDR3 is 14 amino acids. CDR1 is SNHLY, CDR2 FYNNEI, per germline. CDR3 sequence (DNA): TGTGCCAGCAGTGTACAGGATGTGAGCACTGAAGCTTTCTTT. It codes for CASSVQDVSTEAFF.

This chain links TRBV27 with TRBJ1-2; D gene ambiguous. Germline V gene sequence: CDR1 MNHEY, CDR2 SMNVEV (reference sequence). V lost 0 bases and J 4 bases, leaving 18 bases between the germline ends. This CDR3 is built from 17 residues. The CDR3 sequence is CASSLSVTSKHPYGYTF. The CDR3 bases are TGTGCCAGCAGTTTATCTGTGACGTCGAAACACCCCTATGGCTACACCTTC.

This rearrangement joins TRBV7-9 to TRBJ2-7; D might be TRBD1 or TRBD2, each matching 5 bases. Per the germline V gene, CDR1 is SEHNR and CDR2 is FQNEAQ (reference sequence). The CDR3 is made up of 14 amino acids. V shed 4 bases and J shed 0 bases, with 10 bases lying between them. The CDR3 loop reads CASSSGRSSYEQYF. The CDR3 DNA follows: TGTGCCAGCAGCTCGGGACGGAGCTCCTACGAGCAGTACTTC.